Each of the 11 T cell receptor beta chains below was sequenced from the same sample in a study of human T cells and chemical hapten exposure. TCRdb recomputed calls from the RACE reads with MiXCR, one row per CDR3 protein. The sample shows around 200,000 distinct CDR3 sequences, roughly 30% of them seen only once. Regarding time point: pre-sensitization, week 0. Treatment noted: therapeutic diphenylcyclopropenone sensitization with weekly scalp DPC. Material: whole blood, obtained in connection with sensitization to the hapten diphenylcyclopropenone (DPC). These receptors were taken from a woman in her thirties with alopecia areata. Some clones in this sample may be carry-over from other donors' samples.

This clonotype occurred a few times. The chain uses TRBV20-1 and TRBJ2-6; unclear D gene. CDR3 size: 13 residues. V was clipped by 3 bases and J by 4 bases, with 7 bases between them. Germline V gene lookup returns CDR1 DFQATT and CDR2 SNEGSKA (reference sequence). CDR3 DNA: TGCAGTGCTAGGACGCAGGGGGCCAACGTCCTGACTTTC. This encodes CSARTQGANVLTF.

The CDR3 DNA reads as TGTGCCAGCAGCCAAGGGTTCGGGGCTAGCGGGGGTGAACTCCAAGAGACCCAGTACTTC. Protein: CASSQGFGASGGELQETQYF. V is TRBV4-2 and J is TRBJ2-5, with 10 nucleotides matching TRBD2. V lost 1 base to trimming and J lost 1 base; unmatched junction nucleotides: 15. Germline CDR1 is LGHNA and CDR2 is YNFKEQ. This CDR3 spans 20 amino acids.

The chain employs TRBV5-4 and TRBJ1-1; unclear D gene. This CDR3 has 16 residues. Trimming took 0 bases from V and 2 from J, leaving 14 bases between them. The germline gives CDR1 SGHNT, CDR2 YYREEE (reference sequence). The CDR3 protein is CASSLGLRGGNTEAFF. CDR3 in DNA: TGTGCCAGCAGCTTGGGCCTTCGGGGAGGAAACACTGAAGCTTTCTTT.

The chain carries TRBV30 and TRBJ2-7, with D possibly matching TRBD2 (6 bases). This CDR3 has 11 amino acids. The germline gives CDR1 GTSNPN, CDR2 SVGIG (reference sequence). Trimming stripped 2 bases from V and 7 bases from J, with 9 bases between. The CDR3 region is CAWSLGGEQYF. The CDR3 nucleotides read TGTGCCTGGAGTCTCGGGGGAGAGCAGTACTTC.

V and J are TRBV7-9 and TRBJ2-7; 7 bases align to TRBD1. The germline V gene has CDR1 SEHNR and CDR2 FQNEAQ (reference sequence). V was pared by 5 bases and J by 7 bases, with 14 bases of the junction left unmatched. The CDR3 totals 15 residues. The CDR3 loop reads CASSPLYRGRREQYF. The CDR3 nucleotides are TGTGCCAGCAGCCCATTGTACAGGGGTCGGAGGGAGCAGTACTTC.

In this sample, this clonotype turned up a few times. The rearrangement links TRBV28 to TRBJ2-1; 8 bases line up with TRBD2. Germline trimming cut 10 bases from V and 4 bases from J; bases unmatched to any gene: 6. In germline, CDR1 is MDHEN, CDR2 SYDVKM. The CDR3 loop spans 13 amino acids. The DNA for the CDR3 is TGTGCCACCCGGGAGGGCCTTTACAATGAGCAGTTCTTC. Translating it yields CATREGLYNEQFF. Looking up the rest from reference TRBV28 and TRBJ2-1 gives the full variable domain: DVKVTQSSRYLVKRTGEKVFLECVQDMDHENMFWYRQDPGLGLRLIYFSYDVKMKEKGDIPEGYSVSREKKERFSLILESASTNQTSMYLCATREGLYNEQFFGPGTRLTVL.

This clonotype was detected only a few times. This chain joins TRBV20-1 and TRBJ2-7, with a weak D call TRBD1 (6 bases). V lost 5 bases to trimming and J lost 2 bases, with 13 bases between them. Per germline, CDR1 DFQATT and CDR2 SNEGSKA (reference sequence). The CDR3 covers 13 residues. CDR3 residues: CSAAGQSTYEQYF. In DNA, the CDR3 is TGCAGTGCTGCAGGACAGTCTACCTACGAGCAGTACTTC.

This clonotype was detected a few times. The V and J genes are TRBV7-2 and TRBJ1-1; 10 bases match TRBD1. CDR3 length equals 14 residues. Germline V gene lookup returns CDR1 SGHTA and CDR2 FQGNSA. V gave up 4 bases and J gave up 6 bases; unmatched junction bases: 5. The CDR3 reads CASSWDRGGAEAFF. CDR3 nucleotide sequence: TGTGCCAGCAGCTGGGACAGGGGAGGAGCTGAAGCTTTCTTT. Filled out from reference TRBV7-2 and TRBJ1-1, the complete variable domain reads GAGVSQSPSNKVTEKGKDVELRCDPISGHTALYWYRQSLGQGLEFLIYFQGNSAPDKSGLPSDRFSAERTGGSVSTLTIQRTQQEDSAVYLCASSWDRGGAEAFFGQGTRLTVV.

This clonotype was detected only once. The rearrangement uses TRBV7-8 and TRBJ2-2; tentatively, D is TRBD2 (5 bases). Per the germline V gene, CDR1 is SGHVS and CDR2 is FQNEAQ. V gave up 2 bases and J gave up 6 bases, with 10 bases separating them. There are 14 residues in the CDR3. The DNA of the CDR3 is TGTGCCAGCAGCTTATCGCGGGTAGCCGGGGAGCTGTTTTTT. Amino acid sequence: CASSLSRVAGELFF.

This sequence joins TRBV20-1 and TRBJ2-2; tentatively, D is TRBD1 (6 bases). Germline V CDR1 and CDR2: DFQATT, SNEGSKA (reference sequence). V dropped 6 bases and J dropped 2 bases, with 16 bases sitting between them. The CDR3 sequence is 15 residues long. CDR3 nucleotides: TGCAGTGCCCCTGAACCCAGGGGAAACACCGGGGAGCTGTTTTTT. Translation gives CSAPEPRGNTGELFF.

This chain connects TRBV5-4 to TRBJ1-2; a weak D match, TRBD1 (6 bases). Trimming removed 4 bases from V and 6 bases from J, with 16 bases in between. The CDR3 runs to 14 residues. The germline V gene has CDR1 SGHNT and CDR2 YYREEE (reference sequence). The CDR3 is CASSEATGYNGYTF. CDR3 nucleotides: TGTGCCAGCAGCGAGGCGACAGGTTACAATGGCTACACCTTC. The variable domain in full, with the rest retrieved from reference TRBV5-4 and TRBJ1-2, is ETGVTQSPTHLIKTRGQQVTLRCSSQSGHNTVSWYQQALGQGPQFIFQYYREEENGRGNFPPRFSGLQFPNYSSELNVNALELDDSALYLCASSEATGYNGYTFGSGTRLTVV.